This T cell receptor (beta chain) was found in a study of CD4 T cells in relation to SARS-CoV-2 and coronaviruses. As for the study in general: ViraFEST: approximately 10-day antigen culture of PBMCs, then TCR beta CDR3 sequencing.

Comment on this clone: Its antigen is unidentified.

Unexposed donor CD4+ T cells date from 2011-2018, before the COVID-19 pandemic. After about ten days of culture, CD4+ T cells were isolated. General observations from the study: SARS-CoV-2-driven expansion was significantly weaker in crossreactive than monoreactive clones.

The repertoire was sequenced with immunoSEQ multiplex PCR; TCRdb's copy has only in-frame clones and lacks some. Of roughly 14,000 clones in the sample, around 78% were seen once. Germline V gene lookup returns CDR1 SGHNT and CDR2 YENEEA. After removal of 2 bases from V and 4 bases from J, the junction contained 16 bases not matched to a gene. There are 18 residues in the CDR3. Material for sequencing was CD4+ T cells from PBMCs, cultured in vitro. This sequence was found in a human donor in good health. This sequence joins TRBV11-3 and TRBJ1-1, with TRBD1 identical over 7 bases. In DNA, the CDR3 is TGTGCCAGCAGCTTATTGTTCATCAGGGGGGCGCGGTTCACTGAAGCTTTCTTT. This translates into CASSLLFIRGARFTEAFF.